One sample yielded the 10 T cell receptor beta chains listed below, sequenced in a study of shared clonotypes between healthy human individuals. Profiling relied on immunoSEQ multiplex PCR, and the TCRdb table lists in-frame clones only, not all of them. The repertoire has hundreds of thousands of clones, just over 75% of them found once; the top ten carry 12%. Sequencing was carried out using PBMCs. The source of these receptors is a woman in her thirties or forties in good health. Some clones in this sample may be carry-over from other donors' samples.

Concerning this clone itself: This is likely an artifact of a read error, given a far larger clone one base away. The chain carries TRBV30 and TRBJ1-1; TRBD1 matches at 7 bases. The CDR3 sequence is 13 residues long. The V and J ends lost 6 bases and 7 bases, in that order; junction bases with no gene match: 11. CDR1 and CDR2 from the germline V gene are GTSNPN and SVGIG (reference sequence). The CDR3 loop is CACNGLRGFEAFF. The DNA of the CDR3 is TGTGCCTGTAACGGACTCAGGGGGTTTGAAGCTTTCTTT. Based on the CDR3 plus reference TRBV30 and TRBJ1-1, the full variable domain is SQTIHQWPATLVQPVGSPLSLECTVEGTSNPNLYWYRQAAGRGLQLLFYSVGIGQISSEVPQNLSASRPQDRQFILSSKKLLLSDSGFYLCACNGLRGFEAFFGQGTRLTVV.

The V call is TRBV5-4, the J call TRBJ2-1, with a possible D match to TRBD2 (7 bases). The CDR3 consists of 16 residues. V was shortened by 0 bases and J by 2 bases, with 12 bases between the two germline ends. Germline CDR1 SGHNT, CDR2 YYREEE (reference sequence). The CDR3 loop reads CASSLDRGGTYNEQFF. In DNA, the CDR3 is TGTGCCAGCAGCTTGGATAGGGGGGGCACCTACAATGAGCAGTTCTTC.

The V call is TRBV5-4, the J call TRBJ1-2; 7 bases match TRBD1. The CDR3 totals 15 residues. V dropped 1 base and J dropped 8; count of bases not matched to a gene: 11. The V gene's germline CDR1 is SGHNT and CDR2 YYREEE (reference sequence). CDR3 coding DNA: TGTGCCAGCAGCTTGCCCGGACAGGATATGGGAGGCTACACCTTC. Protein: CASSLPGQDMGGYTF.

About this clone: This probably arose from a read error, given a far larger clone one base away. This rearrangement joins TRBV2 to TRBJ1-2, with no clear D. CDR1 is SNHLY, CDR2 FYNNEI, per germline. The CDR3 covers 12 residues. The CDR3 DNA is TGTGTCAGCATAGCGGTAGGAGGTGGCTACACCTTC. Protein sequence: CVSIAVGGGYTF.

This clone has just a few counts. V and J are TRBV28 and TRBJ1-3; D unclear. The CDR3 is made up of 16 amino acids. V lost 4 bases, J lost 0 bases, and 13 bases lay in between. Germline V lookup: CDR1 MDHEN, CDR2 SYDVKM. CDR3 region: CASSSQPLYSGNTIYF. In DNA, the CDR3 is TGTGCCAGCAGTTCCCAGCCCCTCTACTCTGGAAACACCATATATTTT.

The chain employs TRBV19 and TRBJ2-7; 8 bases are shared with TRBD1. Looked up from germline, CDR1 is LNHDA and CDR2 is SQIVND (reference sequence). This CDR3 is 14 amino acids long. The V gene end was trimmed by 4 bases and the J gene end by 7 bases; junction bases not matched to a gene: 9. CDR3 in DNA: TGTGCCAGTAGTAACCGGGCCACAGGGGGAGAGCAGTACTTC. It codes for CASSNRATGGEQYF.

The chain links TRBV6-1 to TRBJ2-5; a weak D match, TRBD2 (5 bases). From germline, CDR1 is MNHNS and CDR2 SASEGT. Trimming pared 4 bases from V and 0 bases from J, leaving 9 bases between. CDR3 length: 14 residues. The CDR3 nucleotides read TGTGCCAGCAGTGTGCAGCGGAACCAAGAGACCCAGTACTTC. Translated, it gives CASSVQRNQETQYF.

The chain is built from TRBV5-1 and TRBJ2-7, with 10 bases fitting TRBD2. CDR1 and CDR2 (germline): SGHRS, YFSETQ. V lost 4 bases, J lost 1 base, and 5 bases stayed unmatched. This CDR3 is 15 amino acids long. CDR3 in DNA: TGCGCCAGCAGCATGGGACTAGCGATTTCCTACGAGCAGTACTTC. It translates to CASSMGLAISYEQYF.

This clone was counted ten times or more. The DNA for the CDR3 is TGTGCCTGGAGTCCCCGGATGAACACTGAAGCTTTCTTT. Protein sequence: CAWSPRMNTEAFF. J is TRBJ1-1 and V is TRBV30; D gene unclear. The CDR3 has 13 amino acids. V shed 2 bases and J shed 0 bases, with 7 bases lying between them. Germline V lookup: CDR1 GTSNPN, CDR2 SVGIG (reference sequence). The whole variable domain, remainder taken from reference TRBV30 and TRBJ1-1, is SQTIHQWPATLVQPVGSPLSLECTVEGTSNPNLYWYRQAAGRGLQLLFYSVGIGQISSEVPQNLSASRPQDRQFILSSKKLLLSDSGFYLCAWSPRMNTEAFFGQGTRLTVV.

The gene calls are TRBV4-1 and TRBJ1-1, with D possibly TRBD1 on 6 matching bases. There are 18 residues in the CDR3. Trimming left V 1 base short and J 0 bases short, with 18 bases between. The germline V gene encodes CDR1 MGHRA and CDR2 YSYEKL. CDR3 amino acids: CASSQGWGTRKMNTEAFF. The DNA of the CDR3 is TGCGCCAGCAGCCAAGGGTGGGGGACACGGAAGATGAACACTGAAGCTTTCTTT.